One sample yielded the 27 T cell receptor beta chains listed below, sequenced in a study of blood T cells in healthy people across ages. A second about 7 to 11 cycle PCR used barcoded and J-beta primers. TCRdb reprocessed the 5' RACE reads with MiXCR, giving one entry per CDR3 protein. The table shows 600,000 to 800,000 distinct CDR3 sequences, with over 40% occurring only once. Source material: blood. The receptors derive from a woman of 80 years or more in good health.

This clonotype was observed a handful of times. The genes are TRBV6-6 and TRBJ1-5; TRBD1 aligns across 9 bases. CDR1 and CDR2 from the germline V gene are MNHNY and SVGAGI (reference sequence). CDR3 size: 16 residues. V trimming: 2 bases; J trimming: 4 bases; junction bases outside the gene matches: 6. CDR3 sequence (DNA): TGTGCCAGCAGTTACGGCGGGACAGGGAGGAATCAGCCCCAGCATTTT. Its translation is CASSYGGTGRNQPQHF.

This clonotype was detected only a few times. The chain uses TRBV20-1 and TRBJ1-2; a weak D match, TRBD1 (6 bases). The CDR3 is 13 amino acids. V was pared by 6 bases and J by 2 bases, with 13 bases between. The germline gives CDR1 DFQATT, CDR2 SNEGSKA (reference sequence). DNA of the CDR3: TGCAGTGCCTGGGGGACAAGGAACTATGGCTACACCTTC. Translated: CSAWGTRNYGYTF.

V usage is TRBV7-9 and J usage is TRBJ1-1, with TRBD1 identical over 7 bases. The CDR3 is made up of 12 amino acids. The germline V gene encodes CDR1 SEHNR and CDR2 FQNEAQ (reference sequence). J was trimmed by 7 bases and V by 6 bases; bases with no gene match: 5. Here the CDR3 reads CASSRGQLEAFF. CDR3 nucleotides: TGTGCCAGCAGTCGGGGACAGCTTGAAGCTTTCTTT. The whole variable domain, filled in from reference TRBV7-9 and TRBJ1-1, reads DTGVSQNPRHKITKRGQNVTFRCDPISEHNRLYWYRQTLGQGPEFLTYFQNEAQLEKSRLLSDRFSAERPKGSFSTLEIQRTEQGDSAMYLCASSRGQLEAFFGQGTRLTVV.

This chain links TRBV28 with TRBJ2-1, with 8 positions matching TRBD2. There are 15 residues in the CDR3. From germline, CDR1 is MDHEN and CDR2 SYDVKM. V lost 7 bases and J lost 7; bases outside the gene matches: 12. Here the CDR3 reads CASTRGGRDWNEQFF. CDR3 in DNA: TGTGCCAGCACCCGGGGGGGCCGAGATTGGAATGAGCAGTTCTTC.

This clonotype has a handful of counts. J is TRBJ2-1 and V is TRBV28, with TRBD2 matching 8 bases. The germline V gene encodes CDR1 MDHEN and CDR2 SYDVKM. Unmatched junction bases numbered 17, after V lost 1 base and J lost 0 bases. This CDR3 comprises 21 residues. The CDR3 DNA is TGTGCCAGCAGTTTATTCAGCGGGAGCCGCTTTTCTCGTAGCTCCTACAATGAGCAGTTCTTC. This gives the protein CASSLFSGSRFSRSSYNEQFF.

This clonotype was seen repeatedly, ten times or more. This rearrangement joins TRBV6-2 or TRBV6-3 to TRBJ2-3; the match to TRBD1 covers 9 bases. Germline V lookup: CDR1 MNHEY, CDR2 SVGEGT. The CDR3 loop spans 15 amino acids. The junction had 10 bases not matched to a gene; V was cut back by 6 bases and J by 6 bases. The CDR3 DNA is TGTGCCAGCAGCCGTGGACAGGGGCCATCCGATACGCAGTATTTT. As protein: CASSRGQGPSDTQYF.

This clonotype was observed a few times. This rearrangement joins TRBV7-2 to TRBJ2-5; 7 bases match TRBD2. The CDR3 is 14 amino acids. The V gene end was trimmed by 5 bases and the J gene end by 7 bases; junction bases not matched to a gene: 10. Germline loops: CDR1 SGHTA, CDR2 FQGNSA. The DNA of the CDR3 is TGTGCCAGCAGCACGACTAGCATGGGGAGGACCCAGTACTTC. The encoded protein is CASSTTSMGRTQYF.

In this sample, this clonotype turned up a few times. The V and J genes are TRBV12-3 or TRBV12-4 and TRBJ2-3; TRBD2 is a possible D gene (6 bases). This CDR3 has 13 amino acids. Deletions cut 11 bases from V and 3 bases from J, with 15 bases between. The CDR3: CAEDPGDTDTQYF. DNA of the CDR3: TGTGCCGAGGACCCGGGGGATACAGATACGCAGTATTTT.

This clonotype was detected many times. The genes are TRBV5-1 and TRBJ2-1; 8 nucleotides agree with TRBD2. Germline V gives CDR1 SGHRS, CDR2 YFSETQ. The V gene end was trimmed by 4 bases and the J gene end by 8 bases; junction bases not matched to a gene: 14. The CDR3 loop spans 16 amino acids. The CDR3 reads CASSAARRGDFDEQFF. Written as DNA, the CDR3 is TGCGCCAGCAGCGCCGCCAGGCGGGGGGACTTCGATGAGCAGTTCTTC.

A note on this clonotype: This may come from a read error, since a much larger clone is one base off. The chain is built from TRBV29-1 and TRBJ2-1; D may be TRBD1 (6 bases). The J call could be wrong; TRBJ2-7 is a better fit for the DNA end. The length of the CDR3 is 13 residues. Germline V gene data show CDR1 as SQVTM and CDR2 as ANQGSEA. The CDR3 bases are TGCAGCGCACTCCGAGAGGGGGACTACGAGCAGTACTTC. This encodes CSALREGDYEQYF.

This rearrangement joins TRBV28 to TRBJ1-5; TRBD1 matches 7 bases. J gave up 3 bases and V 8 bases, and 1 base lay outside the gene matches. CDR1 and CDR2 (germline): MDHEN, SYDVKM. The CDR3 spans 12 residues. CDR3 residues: CASGTVNQPQHF. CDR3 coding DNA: TGTGCCAGCGGGACAGTCAATCAGCCCCAGCATTTT.

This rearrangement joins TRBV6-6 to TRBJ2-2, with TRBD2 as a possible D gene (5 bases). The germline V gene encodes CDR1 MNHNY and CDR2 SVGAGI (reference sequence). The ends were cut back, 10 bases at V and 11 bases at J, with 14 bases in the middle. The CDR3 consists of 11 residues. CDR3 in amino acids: CATKGEGELFF. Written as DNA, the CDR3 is TGTGCCACTAAGGGAGAGGGAGAGCTGTTTTTT.

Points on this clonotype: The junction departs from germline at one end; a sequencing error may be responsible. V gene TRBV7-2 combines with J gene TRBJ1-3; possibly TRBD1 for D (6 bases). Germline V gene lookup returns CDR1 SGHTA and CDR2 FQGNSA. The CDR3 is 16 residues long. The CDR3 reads CASNLVRQEPGNTIYF. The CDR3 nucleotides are TGTGCCAGCAACTTAGTTCGACAGGAGCCTGGAAACACCATATATTTT. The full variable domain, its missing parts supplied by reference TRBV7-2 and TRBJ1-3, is GAGVSQSPSNKVTEKGKDVELRCDPISGHTALYWYRQSLGQGLEFLIYFQGNSAPDKSGLPSDRFSAERTGGSVSTLTIQRTQQEDSAVYLCASNLVRQEPGNTIYFGEGSWLTVV.

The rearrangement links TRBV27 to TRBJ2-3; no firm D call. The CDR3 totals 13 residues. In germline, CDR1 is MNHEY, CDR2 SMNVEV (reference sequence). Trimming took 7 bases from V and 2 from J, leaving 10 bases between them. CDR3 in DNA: TGTGCCAGCATTCGAAGGGCCACAGATACGCAGTATTTT. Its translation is CASIRRATDTQYF.

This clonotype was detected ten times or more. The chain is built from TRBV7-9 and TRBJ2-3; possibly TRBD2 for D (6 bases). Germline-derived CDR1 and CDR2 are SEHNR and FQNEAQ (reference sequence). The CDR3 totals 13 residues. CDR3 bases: TGTGCTGTCGGGAGCGCTAGCACAGATACGCAGTATTTT. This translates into CAVGSASTDTQYF.

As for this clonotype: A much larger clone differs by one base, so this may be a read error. The CDR3 reads CASSPNPGHQPQNF. The CDR3 DNA sequence: TGTGCCAGCAGTCCTAACCCGGGCCATCAGCCCCAGAATTTT. The genes are TRBV12-3 or TRBV12-4 and TRBJ1-5; no reliable D call. The CDR3 spans 14 residues.

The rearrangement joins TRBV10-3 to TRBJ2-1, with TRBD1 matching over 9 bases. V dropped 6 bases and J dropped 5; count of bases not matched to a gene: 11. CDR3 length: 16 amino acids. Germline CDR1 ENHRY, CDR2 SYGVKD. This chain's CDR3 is CAIRGWTGEGDNEQFF. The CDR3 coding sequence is TGTGCCATCAGGGGCTGGACAGGGGAAGGGGACAATGAGCAGTTCTTC.

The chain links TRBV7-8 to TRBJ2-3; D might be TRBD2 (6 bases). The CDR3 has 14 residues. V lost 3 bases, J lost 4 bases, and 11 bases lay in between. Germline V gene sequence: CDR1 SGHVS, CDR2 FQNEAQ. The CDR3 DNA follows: TGTGCCAGCAGCTTCGGACTAAGGGCAGATACGCAGTATTTT. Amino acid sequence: CASSFGLRADTQYF.

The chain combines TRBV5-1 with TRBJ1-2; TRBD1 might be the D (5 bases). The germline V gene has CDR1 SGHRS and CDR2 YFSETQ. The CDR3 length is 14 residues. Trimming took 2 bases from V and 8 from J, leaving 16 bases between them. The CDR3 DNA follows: TGCGCCAGCAGCTTTGCAGGGAGCGAAAAGGGCTACACCTTC. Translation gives CASSFAGSEKGYTF.

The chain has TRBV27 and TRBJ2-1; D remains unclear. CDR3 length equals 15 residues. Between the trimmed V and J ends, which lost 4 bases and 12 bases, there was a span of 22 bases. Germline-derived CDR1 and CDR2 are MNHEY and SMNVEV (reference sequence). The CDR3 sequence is CASSSLKSSLFVQFF. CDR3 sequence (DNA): TGTGCCAGCAGTTCTCTAAAAAGCTCCCTTTTTGTGCAGTTCTTC.

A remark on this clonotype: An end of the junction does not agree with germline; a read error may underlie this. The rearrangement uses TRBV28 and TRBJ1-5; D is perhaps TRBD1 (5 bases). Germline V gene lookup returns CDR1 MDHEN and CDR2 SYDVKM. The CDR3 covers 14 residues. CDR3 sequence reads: CTSSHGRVDQPQHF. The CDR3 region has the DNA TGTACCAGCAGCCACGGCAGGGTAGATCAGCCCCAGCATTTT.

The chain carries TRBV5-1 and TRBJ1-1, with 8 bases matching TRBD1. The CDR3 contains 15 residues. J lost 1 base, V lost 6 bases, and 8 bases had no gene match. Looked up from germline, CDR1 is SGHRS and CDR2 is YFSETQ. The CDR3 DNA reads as TGCGCCAGCACACCTACAGGGGGGACGAACACTGAAGCTTTCTTT. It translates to CASTPTGGTNTEAFF.

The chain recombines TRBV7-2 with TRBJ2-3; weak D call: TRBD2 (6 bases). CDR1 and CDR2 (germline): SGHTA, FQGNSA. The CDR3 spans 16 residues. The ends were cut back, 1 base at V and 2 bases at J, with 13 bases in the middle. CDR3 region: CASSLVLGLTTDTQYF. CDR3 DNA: TGTGCCAGCAGCTTAGTTTTGGGACTCACCACAGATACGCAGTATTTT.

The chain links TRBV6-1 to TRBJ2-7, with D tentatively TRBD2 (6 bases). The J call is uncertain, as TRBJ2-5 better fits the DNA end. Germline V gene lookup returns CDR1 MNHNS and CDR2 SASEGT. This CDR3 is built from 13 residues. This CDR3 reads CASRGGPGETQYF. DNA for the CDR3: TGTGCCAGCAGGGGGGGTCCCGGGGAGACCCAGTACTTC.

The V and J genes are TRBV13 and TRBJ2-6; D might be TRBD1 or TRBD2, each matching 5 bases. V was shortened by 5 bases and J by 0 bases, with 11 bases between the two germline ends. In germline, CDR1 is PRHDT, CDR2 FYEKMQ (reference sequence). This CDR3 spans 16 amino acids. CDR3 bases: TGTGCCAGCAGCGTCGGGACCTACTCTGGGGCCAACGTCCTGACTTTC. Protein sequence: CASSVGTYSGANVLTF. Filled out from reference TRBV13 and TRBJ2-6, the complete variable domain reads AAGVIQSPRHLIKEKRETATLKCYPIPRHDTVYWYQQGPGQDPQFLISFYEKMQSDKGSIPDRFSAQQFSDYHSELNMSSLELGDSALYFCASSVGTYSGANVLTFGAGSRLTVL.

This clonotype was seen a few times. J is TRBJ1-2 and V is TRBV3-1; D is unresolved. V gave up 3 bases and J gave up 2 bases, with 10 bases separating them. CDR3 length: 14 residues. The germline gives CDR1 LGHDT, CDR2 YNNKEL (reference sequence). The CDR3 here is CASSQASTNYGYTF. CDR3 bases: TGTGCCAGCAGCCAGGCCTCAACCAACTATGGCTACACCTTC.

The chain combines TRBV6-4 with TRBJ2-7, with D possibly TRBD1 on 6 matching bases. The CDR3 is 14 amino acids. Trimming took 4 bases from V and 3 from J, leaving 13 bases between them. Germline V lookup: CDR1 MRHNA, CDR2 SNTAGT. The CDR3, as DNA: TGTGCCAGCAGTGCACAGGGCCCTCTCTACGAGCAGTACTTC. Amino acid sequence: CASSAQGPLYEQYF.